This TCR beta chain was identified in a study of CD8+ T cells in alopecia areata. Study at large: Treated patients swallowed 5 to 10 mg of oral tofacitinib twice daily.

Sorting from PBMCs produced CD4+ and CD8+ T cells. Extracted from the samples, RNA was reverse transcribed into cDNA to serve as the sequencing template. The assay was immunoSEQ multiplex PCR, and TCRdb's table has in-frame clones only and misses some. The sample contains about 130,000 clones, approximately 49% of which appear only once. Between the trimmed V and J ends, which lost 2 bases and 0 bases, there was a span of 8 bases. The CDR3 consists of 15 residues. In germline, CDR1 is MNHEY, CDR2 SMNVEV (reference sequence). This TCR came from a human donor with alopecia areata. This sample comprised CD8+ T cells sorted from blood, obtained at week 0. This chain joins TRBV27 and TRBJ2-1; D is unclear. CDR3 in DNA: TGTGCCAGCAGTTTAGACGGCAGCTCCTACAATGAGCAGTTCTTC. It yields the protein CASSLDGSSYNEQFF.